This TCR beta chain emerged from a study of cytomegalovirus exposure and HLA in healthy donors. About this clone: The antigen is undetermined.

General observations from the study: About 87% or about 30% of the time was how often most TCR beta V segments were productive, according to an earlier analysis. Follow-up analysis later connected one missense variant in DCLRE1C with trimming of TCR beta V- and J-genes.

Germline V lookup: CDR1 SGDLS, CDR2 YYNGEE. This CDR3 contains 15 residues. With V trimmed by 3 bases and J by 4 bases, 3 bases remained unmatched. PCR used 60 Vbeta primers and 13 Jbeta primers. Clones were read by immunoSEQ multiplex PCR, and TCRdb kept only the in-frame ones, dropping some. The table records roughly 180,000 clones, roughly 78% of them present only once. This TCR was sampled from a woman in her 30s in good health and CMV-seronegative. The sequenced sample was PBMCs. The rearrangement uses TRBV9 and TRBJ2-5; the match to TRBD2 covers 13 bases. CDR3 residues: CASSGGLAGAETQYF. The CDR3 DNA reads TGTGCCAGCAGCGGAGGACTAGCGGGGGCAGAGACCCAGTACTTC.